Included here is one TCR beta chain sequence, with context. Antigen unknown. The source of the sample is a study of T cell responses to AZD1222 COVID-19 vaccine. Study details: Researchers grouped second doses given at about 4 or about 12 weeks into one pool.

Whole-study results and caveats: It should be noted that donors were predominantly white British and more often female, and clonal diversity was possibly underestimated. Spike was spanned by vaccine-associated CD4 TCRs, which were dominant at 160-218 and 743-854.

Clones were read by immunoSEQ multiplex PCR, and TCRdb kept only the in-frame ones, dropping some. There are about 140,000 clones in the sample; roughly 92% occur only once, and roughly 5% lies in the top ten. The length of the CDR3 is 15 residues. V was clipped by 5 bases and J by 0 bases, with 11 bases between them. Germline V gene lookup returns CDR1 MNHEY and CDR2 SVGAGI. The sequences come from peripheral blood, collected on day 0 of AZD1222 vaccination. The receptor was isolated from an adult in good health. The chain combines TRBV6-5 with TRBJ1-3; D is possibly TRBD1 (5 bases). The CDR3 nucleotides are TGTGCCAGCAGTAGGGACGGCCGCTCTGGAAACACCATATATTTT. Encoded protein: CASSRDGRSGNTIYF.